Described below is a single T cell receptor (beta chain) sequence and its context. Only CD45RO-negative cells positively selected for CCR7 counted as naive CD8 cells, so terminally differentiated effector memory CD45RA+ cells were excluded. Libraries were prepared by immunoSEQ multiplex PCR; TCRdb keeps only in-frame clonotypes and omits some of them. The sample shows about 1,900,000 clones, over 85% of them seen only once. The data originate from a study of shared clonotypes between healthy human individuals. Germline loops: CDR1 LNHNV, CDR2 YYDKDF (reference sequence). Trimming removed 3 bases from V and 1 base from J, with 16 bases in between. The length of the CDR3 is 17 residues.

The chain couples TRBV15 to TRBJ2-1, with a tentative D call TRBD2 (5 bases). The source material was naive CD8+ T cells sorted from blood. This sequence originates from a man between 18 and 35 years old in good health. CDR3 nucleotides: TGTGCCACCAGCAGGGAGATTGGACTCGAGTCCTACAATGAGCAGTTCTTC. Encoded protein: CATSREIGLESYNEQFF.